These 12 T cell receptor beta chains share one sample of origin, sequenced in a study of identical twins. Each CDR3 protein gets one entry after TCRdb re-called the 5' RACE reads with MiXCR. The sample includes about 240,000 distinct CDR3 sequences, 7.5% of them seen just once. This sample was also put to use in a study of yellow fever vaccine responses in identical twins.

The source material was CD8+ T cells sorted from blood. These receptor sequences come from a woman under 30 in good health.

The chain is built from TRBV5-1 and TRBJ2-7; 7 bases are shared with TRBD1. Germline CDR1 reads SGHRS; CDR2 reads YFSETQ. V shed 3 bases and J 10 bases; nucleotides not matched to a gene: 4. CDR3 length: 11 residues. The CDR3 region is CASSSGQAQYF. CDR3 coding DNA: TGCGCCAGCAGCTCTGGACAGGCCCAGTACTTC.

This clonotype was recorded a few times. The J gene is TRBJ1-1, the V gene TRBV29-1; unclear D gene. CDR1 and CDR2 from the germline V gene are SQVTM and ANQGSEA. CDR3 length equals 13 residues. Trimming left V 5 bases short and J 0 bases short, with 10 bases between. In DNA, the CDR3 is TGCAGCGTTTGGCCCGTATTGAACACTGAAGCTTTCTTT. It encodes CSVWPVLNTEAFF.

CDR3 amino acids: CASSQDGELAGGQETQYF. CDR3 bases: TGTGCCAGCAGCCAAGATGGGGAACTAGCGGGGGGGCAAGAGACCCAGTACTTC. This sequence joins TRBV4-2 and TRBJ2-5; 13 bases fit TRBD2. V lost 0 bases to trimming and J lost 2 bases; unmatched junction nucleotides: 6. CDR1 and CDR2 (germline): LGHNA, YNFKEQ. This CDR3 is built from 18 residues.

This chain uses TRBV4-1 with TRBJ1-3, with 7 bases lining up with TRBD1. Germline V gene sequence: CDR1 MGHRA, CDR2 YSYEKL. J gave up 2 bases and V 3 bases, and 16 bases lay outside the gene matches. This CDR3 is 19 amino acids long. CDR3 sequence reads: CASSQHLVSRDSTGNTIYF. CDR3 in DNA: TGCGCCAGCAGCCAGCACCTCGTAAGCAGGGACAGCACTGGAAACACCATATATTTT.

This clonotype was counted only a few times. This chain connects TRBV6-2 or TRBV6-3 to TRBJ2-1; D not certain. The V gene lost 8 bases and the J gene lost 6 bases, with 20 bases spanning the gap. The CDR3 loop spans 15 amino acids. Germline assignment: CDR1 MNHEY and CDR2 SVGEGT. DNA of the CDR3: TGTGCCAGCCCTGGTCCGAGTAGGGTCGTCAATGAGCAGTTCTTC. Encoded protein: CASPGPSRVVNEQFF.

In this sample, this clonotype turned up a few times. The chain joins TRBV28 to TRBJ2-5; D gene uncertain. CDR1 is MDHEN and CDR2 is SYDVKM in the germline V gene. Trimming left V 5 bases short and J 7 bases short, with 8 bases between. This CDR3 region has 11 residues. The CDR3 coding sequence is TGTGCCAGCAGTCCCTATAGGACCCAGTACTTC. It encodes CASSPYRTQYF. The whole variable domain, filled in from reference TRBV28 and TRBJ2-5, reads DVKVTQSSRYLVKRTGEKVFLECVQDMDHENMFWYRQDPGLGLRLIYFSYDVKMKEKGDIPEGYSVSREKKERFSLILESASTNQTSMYLCASSPYRTQYFGPGTRLLVL.

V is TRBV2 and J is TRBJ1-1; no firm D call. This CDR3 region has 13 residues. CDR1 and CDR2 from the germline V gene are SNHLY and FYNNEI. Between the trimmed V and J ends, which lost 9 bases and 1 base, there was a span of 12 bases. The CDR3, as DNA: TGTGCCAGTAGGTGGACGGCGAACACTGAAGCTTTCTTT. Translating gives CASRWTANTEAFF.

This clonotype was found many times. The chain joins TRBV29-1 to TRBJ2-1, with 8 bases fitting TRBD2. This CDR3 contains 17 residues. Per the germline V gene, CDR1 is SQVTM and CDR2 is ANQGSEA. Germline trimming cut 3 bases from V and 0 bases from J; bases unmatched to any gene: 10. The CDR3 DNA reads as TGCAGCGTTGAGGCCGACTTACTAGCGGCCTCCTACAATGAGCAGTTCTTC. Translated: CSVEADLLAASYNEQFF.

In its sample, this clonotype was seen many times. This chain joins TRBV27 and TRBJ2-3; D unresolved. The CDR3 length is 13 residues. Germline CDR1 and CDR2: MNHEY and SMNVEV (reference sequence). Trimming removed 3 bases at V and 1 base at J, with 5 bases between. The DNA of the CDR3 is TGTGCCAGCAGTTTTGCCCGCACAGATACGCAGTATTTT. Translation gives CASSFARTDTQYF.

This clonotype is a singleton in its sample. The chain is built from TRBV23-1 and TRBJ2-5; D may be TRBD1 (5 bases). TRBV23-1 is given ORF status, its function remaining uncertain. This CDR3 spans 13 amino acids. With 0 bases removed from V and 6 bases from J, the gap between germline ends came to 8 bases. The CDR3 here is CASSQSGPKTQYF. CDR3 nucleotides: TGCGCCAGCAGTCAATCGGGGCCAAAGACCCAGTACTTC.

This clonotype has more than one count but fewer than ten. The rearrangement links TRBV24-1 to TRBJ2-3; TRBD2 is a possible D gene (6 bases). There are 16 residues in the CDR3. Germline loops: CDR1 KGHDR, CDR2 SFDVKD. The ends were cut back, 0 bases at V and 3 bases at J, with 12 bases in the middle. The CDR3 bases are TGTGCCACCAGTGATTTGCGGGCCGGGAGAACAGATACGCAGTATTTT. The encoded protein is CATSDLRAGRTDTQYF.

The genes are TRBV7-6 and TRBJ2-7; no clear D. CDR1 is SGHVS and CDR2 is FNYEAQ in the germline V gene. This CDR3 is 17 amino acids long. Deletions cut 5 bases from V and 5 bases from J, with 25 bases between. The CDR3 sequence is CASSLDTGPSHRDEQYF. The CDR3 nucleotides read TGTGCCAGCAGCCTAGACACCGGGCCAAGTCACCGCGACGAGCAGTACTTC.